A single TCR beta chain is shown here with its context. Assay used: immunoSEQ multiplex PCR; TCRdb lists only in-frame clones, some missing. The sample gives some 500,000 clones, around 77% of which show up once; 12% is in the top ten. The CDR3 sequence is 13 residues long. Per the germline V gene, CDR1 is MNHNS and CDR2 is SASEGT. Trimming stripped 1 base from V and 8 bases from J, with 11 bases between. The data belong to a study of shared clonotypes between healthy human individuals. The chain couples TRBV6-1 to TRBJ1-2; no reliable D call. The specimen was PBMCs. The receptor was derived from a woman between 40 and 50 years old in good health. Some clones in this sample may be carry-over from other donors' samples. The chain's CDR3 is CASSEGDPGGYTF. CDR3 bases: TGTGCCAGCAGTGAAGGAGACCCGGGGGGCTACACCTTC.